This entry concerns a single T cell receptor beta chain. Its recognized antigen is unknown. No clone much larger than this one lies a single base away; base qualities are absent. This sample is drawn from a study of blood T cell repertoires in COVID-19 (TCRdb year 2020). Broadly, across the study: Samples from collaborators originated in the United States, Italy and Spain and spanned both the acute and convalescent phases of COVID-19. The material from the prospective study consisted of cDNA or gDNA derived from T cells, B-cell-depleted T cells, or PBMCs. Subjects who had been exposed to COVID-19, were actively infected with it, or had recovered from it provided the deeply sampled blood TCRbeta repertoires that made up the dataset. The repertoires were released in a freely available public database intended as a resource for research on the immune response to SARS-CoV-2. The samples were drawn from two sources: the first 160 participants of the ongoing ImmuneRACE study, and 1,000 to 1,500 subjects contributed by 6 global collaborators. Sample metadata almost always included a de-identified subject ID, COVID-19 status, age in years and sex. Where HLA class I and class II types were available, the types were taken from metadata supplied by the sample provider, not from assay-based typing. Study-wide findings and limitations: The amount of clinical and demographic metadata varied by source and participant and was provided uncurated.

V loses 4 bases of germline sequence and J loses 5 bases, and the interval between the two ends is 18 bases. Including the terminal cysteine and phenylalanine, the CDR3 comprises 16 residues. Just CDR3 DNA is preserved here, 48 bases in frame from base 1. Taken from the germline V gene, the CDR1 and CDR2 loops are MDHEN and SYDVKM. The immunoSEQ Assay, a bias-controlled multiplex PCR, was used to amplify TCRbeta CDR3 regions from genomic DNA. Per the source publication's procedure: Within the assay, amplification of reference gene primers was used to estimate how many nucleated cells each sample contained. Sequence reads were collapsed and filtered to measure the absolute abundance of every unique TCRbeta CDR3 rearrangement. For each sample, productive Simpson clonality was calculated as the square root of Simpson's diversity index across productive rearrangements. What TCRdb holds here is the immuneACCESS table cut down to in-frame rearrangements. Part of the clones is not present; checked against another copy, under half of the missing clones reflect an unresolved V gene, and the others are unexplained. The DNA gave D and trimming, while V, J and clone size come from that table. A total of some 110,000 clones appear in this sample, roughly 90% of them only once. The ten largest account for roughly 8% of the sample.

The collaborating institutions used their own protocols to collect whole blood in K2EDTA tubes. For TCRbeta analysis, collaborators shipped samples in one of three forms: frozen whole blood, isolated PBMCs, or DNA extracted from either of those sample types. The sequence came from a human donor in a cohort sampled during active COVID-19. Sequences were obtained from peripheral blood. The rearranged chain carries TRBV28 and TRBJ2-1; no D gene is confidently identified. The CDR3 protein is CASSSPTSPADNEQFF. The DNA sequence is as follows: TGTGCCAGCAGTTCGCCGACTTCACCGGCCGACAATGAGCAGTTCTTC.